Sequencing of this T cell receptor (beta chain) was carried out in a study of shared clonotypes between healthy human individuals. Across the whole study: Each donor had three CD4 naive, three CD4 memory, two CD8 naive and one CD8 memory plate.

Study-wide results and caveats: Generally, naive subsets came out with larger estimated richness than memory subsets. For naive CD4 cells, roughly 5% of clonotypes were shared across four donors.

The CDR3 runs 15 residues. V was clipped by 5 bases and J by 7 bases; unmatched bases: 12. The germline V gene has CDR1 SGHTA and CDR2 FQGNSA. Notes on this clone: Its target is unknown.

Generated by immunoSEQ multiplex PCR, the TCRdb table keeps only in-frame clones and is missing some. The sample contains fewer than 3 million clones, roughly 90% of which appear only once. This clonotype originated in a man younger than 30 in good health. Some clones in this sample may be carry-over from other donors' samples. The chain joins TRBV7-2 to TRBJ1-2, with TRBD1 identical over 8 bases. Sample: naive CD4+ T cells from PBMCs. The subset here: CD45RA+ positively selected. CDR3 in amino acids: CASSPQLTGEGGYTF. The DNA for the CDR3 is TGTGCCAGCAGCCCTCAACTGACAGGGGAAGGTGGCTACACCTTC.